The T cell receptor beta chain under discussion was sequenced for a study of pediatric ulcerative colitis. Study-wide points: In rectum, acute severe colitis had expanded clones and less diversity.

Details on this clone: Its antigen is as yet unknown.

There are 14 residues in the CDR3. Trimming took 4 bases from V and 2 from J, leaving 11 bases between them. Germline CDR1 is SGHRS and CDR2 is YFSETQ. Sequencing was at survey level. Measured with immunoSEQ multiplex PCR; TCRdb has only the in-frame clones, and not every one. The sample shows 60,000 to 75,000 clones, 77% of them seen only once. The specimen sequenced was blood. The chain joins TRBV5-1 to TRBJ2-3; perhaps TRBD2 as D (5 bases). The receptor's source is a boy younger than 18 with moderate ulcerative colitis. The CDR3 DNA reads as TGCGCCAGCAGCCCCCGGGGTAACACAGATACGCAGTATTTT. Translating gives CASSPRGNTDTQYF.